Below, 3 T cell receptor beta chains from the same sample are listed, as sequenced in a study of patients and donors after allogeneic stem cell transplantation. MiXCR, run by TCRdb on the RT-PCR reads, gives a single entry per CDR3 protein. The sample yields fewer than 75,000 distinct CDR3 sequences, about an eighth seen once. The material sequenced was blood, either unsorted or a sorted T cell fraction (not recorded which). Every receptor here comes from a human donor who was either an allogeneic HSCT recipient or a stem cell or donor lymphocyte infusion donor (not recorded which). It is not recorded whose cells these are; they may come from a transplant donor.

The gene calls are TRBV12-3 or TRBV12-4 and TRBJ2-1; 12 positions agree with TRBD2. The CDR3 length is 15 residues. V lost 6 bases to trimming and J lost 6 bases; unmatched junction nucleotides: 6. Here the CDR3 reads CASRASGRAANEQFF. CDR3 in DNA: TGTGCCAGCAGAGCTAGCGGGAGGGCCGCCAATGAGCAGTTCTTC.

V gene TRBV29-1 combines with J gene TRBJ2-7, with D unclear. Trimming removed 6 bases at V and 3 bases at J, with 12 bases between. Germline CDR1 SQVTM, CDR2 ANQGSEA. The CDR3 is 12 amino acids. Here the CDR3 DNA reads TGCAGCGTGAGGCCGGGTGGCTACGAGCAGTACTTC. Translation gives CSVRPGGYEQYF.

V gene TRBV12-3 or TRBV12-4 combines with J gene TRBJ1-1; no definite D call. The CDR3 runs to 11 residues. V lost 3 bases and J 6 bases, leaving 5 bases between the germline ends. The CDR3 nucleotides read TGTGCCAGCAGTTTGAGTGCTGAAGCTTTCTTT. This gives the protein CASSLSAEAFF.